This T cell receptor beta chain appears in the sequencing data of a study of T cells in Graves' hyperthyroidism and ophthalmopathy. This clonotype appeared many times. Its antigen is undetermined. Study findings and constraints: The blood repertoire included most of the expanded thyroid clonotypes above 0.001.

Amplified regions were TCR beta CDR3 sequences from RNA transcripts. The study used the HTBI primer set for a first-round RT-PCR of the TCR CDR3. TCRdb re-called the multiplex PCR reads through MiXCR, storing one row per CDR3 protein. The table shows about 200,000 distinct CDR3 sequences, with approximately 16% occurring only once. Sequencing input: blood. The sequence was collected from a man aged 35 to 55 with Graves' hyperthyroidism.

The CDR3 here is CASSMETGWDEQFF. The CDR3 DNA follows: TGTGCCAGCAGCATGGAGACAGGGTGGGATGAGCAGTTCTTC. The genes are TRBV7-6 and TRBJ2-1, with 7 bases identical to TRBD1. Losses at the gene ends were 5 bases for V and 8 bases for J; bases not matched to a gene: 9. CDR1 SGHVS and CDR2 FNYEAQ come from the germline V gene. The length of the CDR3 is 14 residues.